These T cell receptor beta chains were read from a single sample in a study of blood T cell repertoires in COVID-19. Libraries were prepared by immunoSEQ multiplex PCR; TCRdb keeps only in-frame clonotypes and omits some of them. The sample records 160,000 or so clones, about nine tenths being singletons. Sequencing was performed on peripheral blood. The receptors derive from a woman aged 55-70 years who had recovered from COVID-19. CDR3s include the opening cysteine and the closing phenylalanine or tryptophan. D genes are given only for firm matches. Size tells how often a clone was seen (once, few, many) or the class of an expanded clone, and some rows leave it out.

>TRBJ1-2|TRBV18|NA|TRBD1
CASTGQGNYGYTF
TGTGCCAGCACGGGACAGGGGAACTATGGCTACACCTTC
>TRBJ2-5|TRBV18|NA|NA
CASSRGTKETQYF
TGTGCCAGCTCACGAGGGACAAAAGAGACCCAGTACTTC
>TRBJ2-2|TRBV5-1|NA|NA
CASSSLGLTNTGELFF
TGCGCCAGCAGCTCCTTGGGACTTACGAACACCGGGGAGCTGTTTTTT
>TRBJ1-5|TRBV19|NA|TRBD1
CASIGDRSHQPQHF
TGTGCCAGTATTGGGGACAGGAGTCATCAGCCCCAGCATTTT
>TRBJ2-1|TRBV5-1|once|NA
CASSLLTGNNEQFF
TGCGCCAGCAGCTTGTTAACGGGAAACAATGAGCAGTTCTTC
>TRBJ2-6|TRBV5-4|NA|TRBD1
CASSSGDRGYSGANVLTF
TGTGCCAGCAGCTCCGGAGACAGGGGATACTCTGGGGCCAACGTCCTGACTTTC
>TRBJ1-1|TRBV28|NA|TRBD1
CASGQGVGYTEAFF
TGTGCCAGCGGCCAGGGGGTTGGTTACACTGAAGCTTTCTTT
>TRBJ2-2|TRBV19|NA|TRBD1
CASSTGQGSTGELFF
TGTGCCAGTAGTACCGGACAGGGCAGCACCGGGGAGCTGTTTTTT
>TRBJ1-1|TRBV29-1|few|TRBD1
CSVDRTGEAFF
TGCAGCGTTGATAGGACAGGGGAAGCTTTCTTT
>TRBJ2-6|TRBV6-5|NA|TRBD1
CASSLRGPGANVLTF
TGTGCCAGCAGTCTCAGGGGGCCAGGGGCCAACGTCCTGACTTTC
>TRBJ2-7|TRBV11-2|NA|NA
CASSYRDSPAPYEQYF
TGTGCCAGCAGTTATAGAGACAGCCCTGCTCCCTACGAGCAGTACTTC
>TRBJ2-7|TRBV7-8|NA|NA
CASSLEEGSYEQYF
TGTGCCAGCAGCTTAGAGGAGGGTAGCTACGAGCAGTACTTC
>TRBJ2-3|TRBV29-1|NA|TRBD1
CSVGGTGGPDTQYF
TGCAGCGTGGGAGGGACAGGGGGCCCAGATACGCAGTATTTT
>TRBJ1-4|TRBV19|NA|NA
CASSTGAAGNEKLFF
TGTGCCAGTAGTACCGGTGCGGCCGGTAATGAAAAACTGTTTTTT
>TRBJ1-3|TRBV28|NA|NA
CASTGTGNTIYF
TGTGCCAGCACAGGGACTGGAAACACCATATATTTT
>TRBJ1-2|TRBV27|once|TRBD1
CASSSRTGGNYGYTF
TGTGCCAGCAGTTCCCGGACAGGGGGGAACTATGGCTACACCTTC
>TRBJ2-3|TRBV2|NA|NA
CASSEGMEPLTDTQYF
TGTGCCAGCAGTGAAGGGATGGAGCCCCTCACAGATACGCAGTATTTT
>TRBJ1-4|TRBV28|NA|NA
CASSLGGQGSEKLFF
TGTGCCAGCAGTTTAGGCGGGCAGGGGAGTGAAAAACTGTTTTTT
>TRBJ1-6|TRBV19|NA|NA
CASSISGRAFSPLHF
TGTGCCAGTAGTATTTCAGGCAGGGCTTTTTCACCCCTCCACTTT
>TRBJ2-7|TRBV4-2|NA|TRBD1
CASSQETRGKNEQYF
TGTGCCAGCAGCCAAGAGACCAGGGGGAAGAACGAGCAGTACTTC
>TRBJ2-5|TRBV29-1|NA|TRBD2
CSVAPRGGRETQYF
TGCAGCGTTGCCCCCCGGGGGGGCCGAGAGACCCAGTACTTC
>TRBJ1-5|TRBV7-8|NA|NA
CASSFSGASNQPQHF
TGTGCCAGCAGCTTCTCAGGGGCTAGCAATCAGCCCCAGCATTTT
>TRBJ1-2|TRBV2|NA|TRBD1
CASSEQTGPYGYTF
TGTGCCAGCAGTGAACAGACAGGGCCCTATGGCTACACCTTC
>TRBJ1-4|TRBV5-1|NA|TRBD1
CASSLATTGGLEKLFF
TGCGCCAGCAGCTTGGCTACGACAGGGGGTCTAGAAAAACTGTTTTTT